The sequence of this T cell receptor beta chain was determined in a study of cytomegalovirus exposure and HLA in healthy donors. PCR employed 60 Vbeta and 13 Jbeta primers. Some clones are missing from TCRdb's copy, which holds only in-frame ones; the method was immunoSEQ multiplex PCR. Of about 93,000 clones in the sample, around four fifths were seen once. The V end lost 0 bases, the J end lost 3 bases, and 16 bases lay between the germline ends. CDR3 length: 16 amino acids. Germline V gene data show CDR1 as SGHDT and CDR2 as YYEEEE. The sample consisted of PBMCs. The receptor was derived from a woman aged 40 to 55 in good health and CMV-seronegative. The V gene is TRBV5-6, the J gene TRBJ2-7, with D perhaps matching TRBD1 (6 bases). The CDR3 region is CASSLGSTGRSYEQYF. CDR3 nucleotide sequence: TGTGCCAGCAGCTTGGGAAGTACAGGGCGAAGCTACGAGCAGTACTTC.